This T cell receptor beta chain was captured by sequencing in a study of shared clonotypes between healthy human individuals. There were no recent acute infections or vaccinations among the donors, who were healthy HIV-negative adults. Findings of the study overall: A handful of donors showed sharing of approximately 4.7% of naive CD4 clonotypes.

CDR1 is SGHAT, CDR2 FQNNGV, per germline. V lost 1 base and J 2 bases, leaving 11 bases between the germline ends. The CDR3 consists of 15 residues. The protocol was immunoSEQ multiplex PCR, while the TCRdb copy is restricted to in-frame clones and leaves out a portion. In the table there are roughly 2 million clones, 85% to 95% of which are singletons. Comments on this clone: Its specificity is not known. Other DNA sequences in this sample translate to the same CDR3.

The sequenced sample consisted of naive CD4+ T cells sorted from blood. Subset noted: CD45RA+ positively selected. The clonotype was recovered from a man in his late teens or twenties in good health. V and J are TRBV11-2 and TRBJ2-5, with TRBD2 as a possible D gene (6 bases). The CDR3 DNA reads TGTGCCAGCAGCTTAGCCGGGACTGGGCAAGAGACCCAGTACTTC. As protein: CASSLAGTGQETQYF.